This T cell receptor (beta chain) originates from a study of human T cells and chemical hapten exposure. The CDR3 sequence is 16 residues long. CDR1 and CDR2 from the germline V gene are SGHRS and YFSETQ. Trimming took off 3 bases at V and 5 bases at J, with 15 bases between the two ends. Via MiXCR, TCRdb re-called the RACE reads, giving one row per CDR3 protein. In the table there are about 340,000 distinct CDR3 sequences, around 7% of which are singletons. Time point here: patch test 1, 2 weeks after DPC sensitization. Treatment given: therapeutic diphenylcyclopropenone sensitization with weekly scalp DPC.

The material sequenced was whole blood, taken in connection with sensitization to the hapten diphenylcyclopropenone (DPC). The chain combines TRBV5-1 with TRBJ1-6, with a possible D match to TRBD1 (6 bases). This clonotype was obtained from a young woman with alopecia areata. Some clones in this sample may be carry-over from other donors' samples. CDR3 loop: CASSSRGQLNNSPLHF. DNA for the CDR3: TGCGCCAGCAGCTCCCGTGGACAGCTGAATAATTCACCCCTCCACTTT. Complete variable domain (other parts from reference TRBV5-1 and TRBJ1-6): KAGVTQTPRYLIKTRGQQVTLSCSPISGHRSVSWYQQTPGQGLQFLFEYFSETQRNKGNFPGRFSGRQFSNSRSEMNVSTLELGDSALYLCASSSRGQLNNSPLHFGNGTRLTVT.